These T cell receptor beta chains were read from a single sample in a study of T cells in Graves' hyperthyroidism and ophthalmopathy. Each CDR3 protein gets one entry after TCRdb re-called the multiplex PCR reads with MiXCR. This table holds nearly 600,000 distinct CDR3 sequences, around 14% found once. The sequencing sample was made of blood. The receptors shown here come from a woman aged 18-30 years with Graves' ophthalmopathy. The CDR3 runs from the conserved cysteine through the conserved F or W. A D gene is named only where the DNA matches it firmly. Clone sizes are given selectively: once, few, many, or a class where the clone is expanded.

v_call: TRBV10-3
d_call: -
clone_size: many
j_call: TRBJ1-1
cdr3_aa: CAISEGTLTEAFF
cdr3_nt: TGTGCCATCAGTGAGGGGACGTTAACTGAAGCTTTCTTT

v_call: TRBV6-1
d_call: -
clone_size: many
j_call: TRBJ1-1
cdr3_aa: CASSRPHSDEAFF
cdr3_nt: TGTGCCAGCAGTCGCCCCCACTCCGATGAAGCTTTCTTT

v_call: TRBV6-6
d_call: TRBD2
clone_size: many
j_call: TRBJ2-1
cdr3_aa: CASSYSLTGLADEQFF
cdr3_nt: TGTGCCAGCAGTTACTCCCTCACGGGACTAGCGGATGAGCAGTTCTTC

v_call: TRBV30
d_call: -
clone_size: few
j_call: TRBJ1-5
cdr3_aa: CAWSVFRGGQPQHF
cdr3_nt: TGTGCCTGGAGTGTATTCAGGGGTGGGCAGCCCCAGCATTTT

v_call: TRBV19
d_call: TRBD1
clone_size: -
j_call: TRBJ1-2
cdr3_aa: CASSSGTGGPYGYTF
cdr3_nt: TGTGCCAGTAGTAGCGGGACAGGGGGGCCCTATGGCTACACCTTC

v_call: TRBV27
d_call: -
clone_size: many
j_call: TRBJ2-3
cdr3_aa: CASSLWPPGARWTSTDTQYF
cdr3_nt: TGTGCCAGCAGTTTATGGCCCCCCGGGGCGCGGTGGACTAGCACAGATACGCAGTATTTT

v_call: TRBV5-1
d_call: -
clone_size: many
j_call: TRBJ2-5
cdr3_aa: CASTLGRGDGETQYF
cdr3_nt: TGCGCCAGCACCTTAGGGCGGGGTGACGGCGAGACCCAGTACTTC

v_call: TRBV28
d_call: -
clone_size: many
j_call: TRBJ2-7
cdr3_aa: CASSSRRARFKGSYEQYF
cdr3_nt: TGTGCCAGCAGTTCCCGCCGGGCCAGATTCAAGGGCTCCTACGAGCAGTACTTC

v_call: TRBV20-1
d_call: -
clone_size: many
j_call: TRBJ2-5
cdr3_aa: CSANAGGAGETQYF
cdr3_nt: TGCAGTGCTAACGCAGGGGGGGCTGGGGAGACCCAGTACTTC

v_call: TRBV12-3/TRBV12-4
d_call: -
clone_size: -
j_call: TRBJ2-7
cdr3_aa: CASSPHRATGNEQYF
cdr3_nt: TGTGCCAGCAGCCCCCATCGAGCCACGGGGAATGAGCAGTACTTC

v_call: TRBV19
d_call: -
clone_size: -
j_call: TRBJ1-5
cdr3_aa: CASSPGVSQPQHF
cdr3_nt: TGTGCCAGTAGTCCCGGGGTAAGTCAGCCCCAGCATTTT

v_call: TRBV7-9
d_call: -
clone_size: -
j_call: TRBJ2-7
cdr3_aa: CASSLGLGSMDEQYF
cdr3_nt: TGTGCCAGCAGCTTGGGTTTGGGGTCCATGGACGAGCAGTACTTC

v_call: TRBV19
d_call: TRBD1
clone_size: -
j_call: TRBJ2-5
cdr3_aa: CASKVRGPGETQYF
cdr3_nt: TGTGCCAGTAAGGTCAGGGGGCCGGGAGAGACCCAGTACTTC

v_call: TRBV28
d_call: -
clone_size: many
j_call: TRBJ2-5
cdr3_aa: CASSKPGTWTQYF
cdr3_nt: TGTGCCAGCAGTAAACCCGGGACATGGACCCAGTACTTC

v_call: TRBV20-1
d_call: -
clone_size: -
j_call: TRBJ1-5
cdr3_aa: CSARPGAGGSQPQHF
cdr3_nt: TGCAGTGCGCGACCCGGGGCGGGAGGCAGTCAGCCCCAGCATTTT

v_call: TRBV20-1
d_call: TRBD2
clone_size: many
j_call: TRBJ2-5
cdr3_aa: CSSSWGREETQYF
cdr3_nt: TGCAGCTCCTCATGGGGGAGGGAAGAGACCCAGTACTTC

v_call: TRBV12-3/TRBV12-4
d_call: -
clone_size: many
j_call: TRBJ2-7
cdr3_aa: CASSRTVKSYEQYF
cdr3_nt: TGTGCCAGCAGTCGGACGGTTAAATCCTACGAGCAGTACTTC

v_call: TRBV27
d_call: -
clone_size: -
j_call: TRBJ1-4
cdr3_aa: CASSLSFFQGIGNEKLLF
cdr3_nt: TGTGCCAGCAGTTTATCCTTCTTCCAGGGTATCGGGAATGAAAAACTGCTTTTT

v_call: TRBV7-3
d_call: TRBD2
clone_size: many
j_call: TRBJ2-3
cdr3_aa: CASSLLAGIPDTQYF
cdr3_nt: TGTGCCAGCAGCTTACTAGCGGGCATCCCAGATACGCAGTATTTT

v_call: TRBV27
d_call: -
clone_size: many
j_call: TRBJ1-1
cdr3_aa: CASSLVPGKNTEAFF
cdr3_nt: TGTGCCAGCAGTTTAGTCCCAGGAAAGAACACTGAAGCTTTCTTT

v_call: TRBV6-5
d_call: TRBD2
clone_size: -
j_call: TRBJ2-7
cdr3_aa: CASSYSTPGLAAYEQYF
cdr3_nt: TGTGCCAGCAGTTACTCAACTCCGGGACTAGCGGCTTACGAGCAGTACTTC

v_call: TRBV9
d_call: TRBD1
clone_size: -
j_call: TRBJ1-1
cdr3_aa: CASSVPIQGMDTEAFF
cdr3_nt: TGTGCCAGCAGCGTCCCGATACAGGGGATGGACACTGAAGCTTTCTTT

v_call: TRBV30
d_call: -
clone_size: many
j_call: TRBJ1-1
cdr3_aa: CACDRNTEAFF
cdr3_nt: TGTGCCTGCGACAGGAACACTGAAGCTTTCTTT

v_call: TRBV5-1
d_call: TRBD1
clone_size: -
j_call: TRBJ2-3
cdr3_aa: CASSSRGQGTDTQYF
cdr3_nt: TGCGCCAGCAGCTCGCGAGGACAGGGCACAGATACGCAGTATTTT

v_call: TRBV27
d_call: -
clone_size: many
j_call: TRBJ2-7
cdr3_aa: CASRSTPLEQYF
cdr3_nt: TGTGCCAGCCGCTCGACTCCGCTCGAGCAGTACTTC

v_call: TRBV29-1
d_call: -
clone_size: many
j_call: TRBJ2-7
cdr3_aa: CSVEVGTGSYEQYF
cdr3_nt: TGCAGCGTTGAAGTGGGAACCGGTTCCTACGAGCAGTACTTC

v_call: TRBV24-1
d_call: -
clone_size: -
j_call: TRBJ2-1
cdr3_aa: CATSAGASSYNEQFF
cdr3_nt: TGTGCCACCAGTGCGGGCGCGAGCTCCTACAATGAGCAGTTCTTC

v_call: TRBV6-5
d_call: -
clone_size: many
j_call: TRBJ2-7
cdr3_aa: CASSYSGGVQYF
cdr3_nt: TGTGCCAGCAGTTACTCTGGGGGCGTGCAGTACTTC

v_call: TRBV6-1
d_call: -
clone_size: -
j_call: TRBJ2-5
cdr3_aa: CASSQGGGARQETQYF
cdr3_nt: TGTGCCAGCAGTCAAGGGGGGGGCGCACGTCAAGAGACCCAGTACTTC

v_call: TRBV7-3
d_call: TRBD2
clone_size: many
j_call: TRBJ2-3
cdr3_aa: CASSPPSGSFADTQYF
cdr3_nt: TGTGCCAGCAGCCCCCCTAGCGGGAGCTTCGCAGATACGCAGTATTTT

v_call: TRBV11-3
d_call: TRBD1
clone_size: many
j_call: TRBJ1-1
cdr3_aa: CASRRDSRGTEAFF
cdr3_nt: TGTGCCAGCAGAAGGGACAGCAGAGGGACTGAAGCTTTCTTT

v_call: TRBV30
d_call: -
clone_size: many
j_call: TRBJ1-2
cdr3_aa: CAWAGLGYTF
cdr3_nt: TGTGCCTGGGCGGGGCTTGGCTACACCTTC

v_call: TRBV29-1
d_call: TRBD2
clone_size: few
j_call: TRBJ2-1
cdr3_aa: CSGGLAGDHEQFF
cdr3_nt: TGCAGCGGTGGACTAGCGGGAGACCATGAGCAGTTCTTC

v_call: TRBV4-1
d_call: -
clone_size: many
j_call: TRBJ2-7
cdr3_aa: CASSQVAGGYEQYF
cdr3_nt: TGCGCCAGCAGCCAAGTTGCGGGTGGGTACGAGCAGTACTTC

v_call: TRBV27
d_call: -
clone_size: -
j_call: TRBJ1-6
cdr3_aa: CASSPKGVGSYNSPLHF
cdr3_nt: TGTGCCAGCAGTCCCAAGGGAGTGGGGTCCTATAATTCACCCCTCCACTTT

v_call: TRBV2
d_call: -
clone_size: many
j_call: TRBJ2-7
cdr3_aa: CASILDSGYEQYF
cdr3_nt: TGTGCCAGCATATTGGACTCAGGCTACGAGCAGTACTTC

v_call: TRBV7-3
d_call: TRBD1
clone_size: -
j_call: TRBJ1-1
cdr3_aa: CVSTQGGGTEAFF
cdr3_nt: TGTGTCAGCACCCAGGGGGGAGGGACTGAAGCTTTCTTT

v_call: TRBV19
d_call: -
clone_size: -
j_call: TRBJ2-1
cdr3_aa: CASTSSGHSYNEQFF
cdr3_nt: TGTGCCTCGACATCCAGCGGTCACTCCTACAATGAGCAGTTCTTC